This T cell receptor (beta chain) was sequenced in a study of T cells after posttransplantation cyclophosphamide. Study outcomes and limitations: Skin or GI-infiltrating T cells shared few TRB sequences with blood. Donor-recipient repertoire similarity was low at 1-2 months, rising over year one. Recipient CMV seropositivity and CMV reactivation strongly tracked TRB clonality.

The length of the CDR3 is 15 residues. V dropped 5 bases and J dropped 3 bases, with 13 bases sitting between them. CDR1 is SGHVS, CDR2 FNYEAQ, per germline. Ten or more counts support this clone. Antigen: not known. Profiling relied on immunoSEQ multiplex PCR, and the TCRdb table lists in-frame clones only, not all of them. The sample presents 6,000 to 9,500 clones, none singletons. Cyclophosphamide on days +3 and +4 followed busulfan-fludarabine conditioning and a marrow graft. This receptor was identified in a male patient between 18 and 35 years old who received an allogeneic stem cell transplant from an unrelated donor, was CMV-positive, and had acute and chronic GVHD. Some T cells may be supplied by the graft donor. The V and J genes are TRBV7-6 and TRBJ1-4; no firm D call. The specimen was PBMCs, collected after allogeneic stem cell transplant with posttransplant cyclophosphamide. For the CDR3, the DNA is TGTGCCAGCAGCCCCAGCGGTGGTGCTAATGAAAAACTGTTTTTT. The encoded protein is CASSPSGGANEKLFF.